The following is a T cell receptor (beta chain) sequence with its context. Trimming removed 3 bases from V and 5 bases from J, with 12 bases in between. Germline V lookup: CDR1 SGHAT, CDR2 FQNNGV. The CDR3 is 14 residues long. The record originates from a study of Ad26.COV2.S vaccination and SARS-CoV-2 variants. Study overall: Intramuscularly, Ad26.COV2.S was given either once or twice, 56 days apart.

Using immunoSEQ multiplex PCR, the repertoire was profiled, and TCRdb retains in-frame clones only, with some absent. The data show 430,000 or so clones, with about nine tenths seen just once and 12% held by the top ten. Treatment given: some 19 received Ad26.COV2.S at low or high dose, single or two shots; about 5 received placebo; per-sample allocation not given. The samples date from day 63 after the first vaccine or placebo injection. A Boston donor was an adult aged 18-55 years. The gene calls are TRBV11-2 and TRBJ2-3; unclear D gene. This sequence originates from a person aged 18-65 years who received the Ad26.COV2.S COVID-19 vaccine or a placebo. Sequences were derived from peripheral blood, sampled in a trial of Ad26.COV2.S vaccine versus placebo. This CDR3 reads CASSFGLAGDTQYF. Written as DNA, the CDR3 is TGTGCCAGCAGCTTCGGTTTAGCCGGAGATACGCAGTATTTT. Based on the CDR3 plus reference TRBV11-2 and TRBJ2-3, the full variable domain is EAGVAQSPRYKIIEKRQSVAFWCNPISGHATLYWYQQILGQGPKLLIQFQNNGVVDDSQLPKDRFSAERLKGVDSTLKIQPAKLEDSAVYLCASSFGLAGDTQYFGPGTRLTVL.